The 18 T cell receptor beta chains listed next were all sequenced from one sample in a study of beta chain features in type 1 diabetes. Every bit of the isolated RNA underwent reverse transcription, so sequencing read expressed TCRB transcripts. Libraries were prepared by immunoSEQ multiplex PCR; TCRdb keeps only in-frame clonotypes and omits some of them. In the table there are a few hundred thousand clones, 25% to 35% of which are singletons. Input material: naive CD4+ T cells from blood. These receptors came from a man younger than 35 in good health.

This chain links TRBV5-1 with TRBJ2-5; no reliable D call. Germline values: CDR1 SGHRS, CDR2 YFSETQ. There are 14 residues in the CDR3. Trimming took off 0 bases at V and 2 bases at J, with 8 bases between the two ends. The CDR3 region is CASSLEARQETQYF. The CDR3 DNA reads TGCGCCAGCAGCTTGGAGGCCAGACAAGAGACCCAGTACTTC. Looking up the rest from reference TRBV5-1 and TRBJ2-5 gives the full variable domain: KAGVTQTPRYLIKTRGQQVTLSCSPISGHRSVSWYQQTPGQGLQFLFEYFSETQRNKGNFPGRFSGRQFSNSRSEMNVSTLELGDSALYLCASSLEARQETQYFGPGTRLLVL.

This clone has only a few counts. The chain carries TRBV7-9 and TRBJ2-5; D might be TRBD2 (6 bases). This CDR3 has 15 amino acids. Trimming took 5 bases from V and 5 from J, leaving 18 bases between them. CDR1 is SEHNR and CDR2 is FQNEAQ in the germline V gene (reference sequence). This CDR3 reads CASSAPRRGAETQYF. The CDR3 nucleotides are TGTGCCAGCAGCGCCCCCAGGAGGGGTGCGGAGACCCAGTACTTC. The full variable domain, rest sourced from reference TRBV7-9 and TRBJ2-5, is DTGVSQNPRHKITKRGQNVTFRCDPISEHNRLYWYRQTLGQGPEFLTYFQNEAQLEKSRLLSDRFSAERPKGSFSTLEIQRTEQGDSAMYLCASSAPRRGAETQYFGPGTRLLVL.

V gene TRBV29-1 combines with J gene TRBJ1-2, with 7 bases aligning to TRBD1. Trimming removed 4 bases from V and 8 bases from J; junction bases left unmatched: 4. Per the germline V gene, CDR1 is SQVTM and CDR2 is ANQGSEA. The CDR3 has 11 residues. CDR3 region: CSVGDSWGYTF. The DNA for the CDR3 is TGCAGCGTTGGGGACAGCTGGGGCTACACCTTC.

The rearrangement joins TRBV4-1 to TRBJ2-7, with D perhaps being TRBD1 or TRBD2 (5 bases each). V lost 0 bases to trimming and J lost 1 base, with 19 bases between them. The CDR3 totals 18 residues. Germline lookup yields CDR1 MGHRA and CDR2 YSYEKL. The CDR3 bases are TGCGCCAGCAGCCAAGATGTTCGGGGCAGTCCCTTTTCCTACGAGCAGTACTTC. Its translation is CASSQDVRGSPFSYEQYF.

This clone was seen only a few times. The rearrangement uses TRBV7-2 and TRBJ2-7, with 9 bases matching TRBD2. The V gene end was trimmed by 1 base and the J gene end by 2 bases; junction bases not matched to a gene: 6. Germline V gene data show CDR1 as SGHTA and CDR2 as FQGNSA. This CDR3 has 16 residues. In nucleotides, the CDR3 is TGTGCCAGCAGCTTAGTCGGTAGCGGGAGAGCCTACGAGCAGTACTTC. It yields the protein CASSLVGSGRAYEQYF.

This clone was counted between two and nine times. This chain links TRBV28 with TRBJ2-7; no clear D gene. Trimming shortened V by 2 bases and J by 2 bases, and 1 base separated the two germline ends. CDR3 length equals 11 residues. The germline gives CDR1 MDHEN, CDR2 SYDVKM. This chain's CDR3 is CASSLPYEQYF. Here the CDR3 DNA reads TGTGCCAGCAGTTTACCCTACGAGCAGTACTTC.

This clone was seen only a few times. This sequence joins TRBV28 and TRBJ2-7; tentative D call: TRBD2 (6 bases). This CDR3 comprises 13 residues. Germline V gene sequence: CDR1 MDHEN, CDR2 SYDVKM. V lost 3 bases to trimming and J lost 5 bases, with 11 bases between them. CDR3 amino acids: CASSLGGVNEQYF. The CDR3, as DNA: TGTGCCAGCAGTTTGGGGGGTGTCAACGAGCAGTACTTC. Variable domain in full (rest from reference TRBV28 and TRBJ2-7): DVKVTQSSRYLVKRTGEKVFLECVQDMDHENMFWYRQDPGLGLRLIYFSYDVKMKEKGDIPEGYSVSREKKERFSLILESASTNQTSMYLCASSLGGVNEQYFGPGTRLTVT.

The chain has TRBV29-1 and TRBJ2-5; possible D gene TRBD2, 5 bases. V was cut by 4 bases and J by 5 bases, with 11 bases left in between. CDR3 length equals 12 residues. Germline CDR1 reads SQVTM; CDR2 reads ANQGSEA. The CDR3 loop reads CSVVQRQETQYF. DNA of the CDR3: TGCAGCGTTGTCCAGCGGCAGGAGACCCAGTACTTC.

CDR3 sequence reads: CAWSAPLSGRGYNEQFF. CDR3 DNA: TGTGCCTGGAGTGCTCCCCTTAGCGGGAGAGGCTACAATGAGCAGTTCTTC. The chain is built from TRBV30 and TRBJ2-1, with 9 bases matching TRBD2. The CDR3 loop spans 17 amino acids. Germline V gene lookup returns CDR1 GTSNPN and CDR2 SVGIG (reference sequence). V was clipped by 1 base and J by 3 bases; unmatched bases: 10.

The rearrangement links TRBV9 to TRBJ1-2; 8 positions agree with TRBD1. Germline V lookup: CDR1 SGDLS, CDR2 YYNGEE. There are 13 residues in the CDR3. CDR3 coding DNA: TGTGACGGCAGGGGGCTAGCTAACTATGGCTACACCTTC. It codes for CDGRGLANYGYTF. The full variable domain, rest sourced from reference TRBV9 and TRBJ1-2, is DSGVTQTPKHLITATGQRVTLRCSPRSGDLSVYWYQQSLDQGLQFLIQYYNGEERAKGNILERFSAQQFPDLHSELNLSSLELGDSALYFCDGRGLANYGYTFGSGTRLTVV.

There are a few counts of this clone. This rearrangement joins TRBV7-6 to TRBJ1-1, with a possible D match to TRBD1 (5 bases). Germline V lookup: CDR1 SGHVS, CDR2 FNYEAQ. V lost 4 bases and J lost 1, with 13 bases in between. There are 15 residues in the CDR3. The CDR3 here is CASSSGQPQNTEAFF. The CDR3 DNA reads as TGTGCCAGCAGCTCAGGACAACCTCAGAACACTGAAGCTTTCTTT.

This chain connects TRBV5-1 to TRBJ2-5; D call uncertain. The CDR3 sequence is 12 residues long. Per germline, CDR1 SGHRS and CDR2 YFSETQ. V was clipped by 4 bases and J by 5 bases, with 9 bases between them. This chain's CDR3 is CASSVLWETQYF. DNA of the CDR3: TGCGCCAGCAGCGTACTTTGGGAGACCCAGTACTTC.

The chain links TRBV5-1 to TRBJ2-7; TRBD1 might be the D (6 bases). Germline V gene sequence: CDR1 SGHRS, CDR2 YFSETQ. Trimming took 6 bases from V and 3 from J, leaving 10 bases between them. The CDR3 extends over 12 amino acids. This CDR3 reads CASTRDNYEQYF. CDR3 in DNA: TGCGCCAGCACAAGGGACAACTACGAGCAGTACTTC.

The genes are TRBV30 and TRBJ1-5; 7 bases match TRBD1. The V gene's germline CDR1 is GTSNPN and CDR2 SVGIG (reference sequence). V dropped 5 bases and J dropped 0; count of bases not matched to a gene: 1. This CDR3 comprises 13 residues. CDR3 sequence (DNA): TGTGCCTGGGACAGGGATAGCAATCAGCCCCAGCATTTT. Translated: CAWDRDSNQPQHF.

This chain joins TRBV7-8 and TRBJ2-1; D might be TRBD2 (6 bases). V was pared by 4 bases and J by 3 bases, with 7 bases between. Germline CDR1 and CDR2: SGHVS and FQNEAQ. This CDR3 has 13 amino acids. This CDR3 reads CASSSTSYNEQFF. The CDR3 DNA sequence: TGTGCCAGCAGCTCGACTAGCTACAATGAGCAGTTCTTC.

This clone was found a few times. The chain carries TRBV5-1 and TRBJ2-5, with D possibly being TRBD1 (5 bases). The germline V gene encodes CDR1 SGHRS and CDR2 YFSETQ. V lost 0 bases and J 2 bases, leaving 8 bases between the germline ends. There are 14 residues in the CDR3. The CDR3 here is CASSLGPGQETQYF. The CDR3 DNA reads TGCGCCAGCAGCTTGGGGCCAGGGCAAGAGACCCAGTACTTC.

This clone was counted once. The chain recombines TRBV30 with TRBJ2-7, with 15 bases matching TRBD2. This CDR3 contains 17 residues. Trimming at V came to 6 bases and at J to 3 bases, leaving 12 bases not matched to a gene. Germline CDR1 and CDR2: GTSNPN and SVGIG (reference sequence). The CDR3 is CACKQPGLAGGNYEQYF. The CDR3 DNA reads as TGTGCCTGTAAACAACCGGGACTAGCGGGAGGAAACTACGAGCAGTACTTC.

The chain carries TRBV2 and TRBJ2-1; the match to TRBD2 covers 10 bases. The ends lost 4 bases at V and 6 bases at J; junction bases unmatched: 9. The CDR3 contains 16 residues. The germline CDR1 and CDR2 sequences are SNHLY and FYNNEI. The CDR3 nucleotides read TGTGCCAGCAGTGTCGGTTATAGCGGGAGGTCCAATGAGCAGTTCTTC. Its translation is CASSVGYSGRSNEQFF.